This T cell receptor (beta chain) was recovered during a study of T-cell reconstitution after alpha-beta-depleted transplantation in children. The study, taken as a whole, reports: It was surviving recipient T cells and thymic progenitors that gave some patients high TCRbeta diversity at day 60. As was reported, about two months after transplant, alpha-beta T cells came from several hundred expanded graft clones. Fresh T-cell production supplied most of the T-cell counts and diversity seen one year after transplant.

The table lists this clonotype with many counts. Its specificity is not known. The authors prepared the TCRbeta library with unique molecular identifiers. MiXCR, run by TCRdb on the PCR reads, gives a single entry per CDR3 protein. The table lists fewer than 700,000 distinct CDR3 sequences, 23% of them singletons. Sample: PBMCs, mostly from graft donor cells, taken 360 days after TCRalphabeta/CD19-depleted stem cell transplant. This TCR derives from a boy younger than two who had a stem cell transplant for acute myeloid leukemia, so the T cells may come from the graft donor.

In DNA form, the CDR3 reads TGTGCCAGCAGTTTCTTTCCGGGGACAGGCTCGAATGGAAACACCATATATTTT. This gives the protein CASSFFPGTGSNGNTIYF. The V and J genes are TRBV12-3 or TRBV12-4 and TRBJ1-3; 8 bases agree with TRBD1. The CDR3 covers 18 residues. The trim removed 3 bases at V and 3 bases at J, leaving 13 bases unmatched.